This T cell receptor beta chain was found in a study of cytomegalovirus exposure and HLA in healthy donors. V gave up 1 base and J gave up 4 bases; unmatched junction bases: 17. CDR1 KGHSH and CDR2 LQKENI come from the germline V gene. This CDR3 spans 19 amino acids. A multiplex PCR was run with 60 Vbeta primers and 13 Jbeta primers. TCRdb's copy holds only in-frame clones and misses some; the assay was immunoSEQ multiplex PCR. The sample's table shows roughly 46,000 clones. Sample: PBMCs. The V call is TRBV18, the J call TRBJ2-3; 7 bases are a match to TRBD1. The clonotype originates from a middle-aged woman in good health and CMV-seronegative. DNA for the CDR3: TGTGCCAGCTCACCACTTGGTGAGAGGTTAGGGGGCACACCAGATACGCAGTATTTT. As protein: CASSPLGERLGGTPDTQYF.